This is a list of T cell receptor beta chains from one sample in a study of shared clonotypes between healthy human individuals. Clones were read by immunoSEQ multiplex PCR, and TCRdb kept only the in-frame ones, dropping some. The sample holds around 1.6 million clones, roughly 98% seen once. The sequenced material came from naive CD4+ T cells sorted from blood. The receptors were gathered from a man in his thirties or forties in good health. Both conserved end residues are part of each CDR3. The D gene is left open where the match is weak.

D,J,V,CDR3,DNA
-,TRBJ1-1,TRBV9,CASSVWGTNTEAFF,TGTGCCAGCAGCGTATGGGGAACCAACACTGAAGCTTTCTTT
-,TRBJ1-5,TRBV2,CASNSLGGQPQHF,TGTGCCAGCAACTCCCTAGGGGGTCAGCCCCAGCATTTT
-,TRBJ1-1,TRBV18,CASSLTLRDTEAFF,TGTGCCAGCTCACTCACTCTAAGAGACACTGAAGCTTTCTTT
TRBD1,TRBJ2-7,TRBV28,CASSFDSPGTGSHEQYF,TGTGCCAGCAGTTTTGATTCACCCGGGACAGGGTCTCACGAGCAGTACTTC
-,TRBJ2-2,TRBV4-3,CASSQEGRNTGELFF,TGCGCCAGCAGCCAAGAAGGCAGAAACACCGGGGAGCTGTTTTTT
-,TRBJ1-1,TRBV6-5,CATEHVREAFF,TGTGCCACCGAACATGTAAGAGAAGCTTTCTTT
-,TRBJ2-7,TRBV7-9,CASSSGGPSYEQYF,TGTGCCAGCAGCTCAGGGGGGCCATCCTACGAGCAGTACTTC
TRBD1,TRBJ2-6,TRBV18,CASSLTRTGSSGANVLTF,TGTGCCAGCTCACTTACCCGGACAGGGAGCTCTGGGGCCAACGTCCTGACTTTC
-,TRBJ2-1,TRBV28,CASSPLRASTSSYNEQFF,TGTGCCAGCAGTCCCCTGAGGGCTAGCACGTCATCCTACAATGAGCAGTTCTTC
-,TRBJ1-2,TRBV6-1,CASSDQGYGYTF,TGTGCCAGCAGTGATCAGGGCTATGGCTACACCTTC
-,TRBJ2-3,TRBV12-5,CASGFSWGTQYF,TGTGCTAGTGGTTTCTCTTGGGGTACGCAGTATTTT
TRBD2,TRBJ2-1,TRBV2,CASSSTSGRGEQFF,TGTGCCAGCAGCTCTACTAGCGGGAGGGGTGAGCAGTTCTTC